This T cell receptor (beta chain) was documented in a study of lymphopenia after photon versus proton radiotherapy. The study, taken as a whole, reports: Survival link was tested only in deceased patients; proton benefit remains a possibility. Oligoclonal CD8+ Temra expansion after nadir drove photon patients' diversity drop. In patients who died, overall survival fell as post-nadir TCR diversity dropped more.

Assay used: immunoSEQ multiplex PCR; TCRdb lists only in-frame clones, some missing. The repertoire holds around 150,000 clones, 80% to 90% seen once, with about 4.7% in the top ten. Comment on this clone: Its cognate antigen is unknown.

Specimen: peripheral blood, collected from a patient treated with photon-based radiotherapy. This TCR was recovered from a man in his fifties or sixties with gastric cancer.

The CDR3 sequence is CSVRSSGSDEQFF. The CDR3 region has the DNA TGCAGCGTGAGGAGTAGCGGGAGCGATGAGCAGTTCTTC. The chain has TRBV29-1 and TRBJ2-1; 9 nucleotides agree with TRBD2. J lost 8 bases, V lost 6 bases, and 8 bases had no gene match. This CDR3 is 13 amino acids long. Germline assignment: CDR1 SQVTM and CDR2 ANQGSEA.